These 9 T cell receptor beta chains were sequenced from one sample in a study of T cell repertoires in cytomegalovirus infection (dated by TCRdb to the late 2010s). Their antigen targets remain unknown. Sequencing was performed on an Illumina HiSeq 1500. TCRdb's own reprocessing of the public reads used fastp at Q25 and MiXCR and kept productive beta chains. Every entry covers one CDR3 protein and lists the most common genes and DNA from its rows. The table for this sample lists fewer than 1,000,000 distinct CDR3 sequences; around a third of them were counted only once. The ten top clones hold over 12% of the sample. What this sample's treatment or condition label stands for: in vitro stimulation with specific CMV peptide epitopes to enrich CMV-specific T cells. Sample: cultured CD8+ T cells from PBMCs, taken from culture after CMV antigen stimulation. The receptors here all came from a human donor in good health (CMV status not recorded). Some clones in this sample may be carry-over from other donors' samples.

This clonotype was found many times. The rearrangement joins TRBV7-8 to TRBJ1-5; D ambiguous. The germline V and J ends were trimmed by 5 bases and 2 bases, with 19 bases remaining between them. Germline loops: CDR1 SGHVS, CDR2 FQNEAQ. CDR3 length: 17 residues. CDR3 loop: CASSPFRYGPGNQPQHF. CDR3 nucleotides: TGTGCCAGCAGCCCCTTTAGGTACGGGCCGGGCAATCAGCCCCAGCATTTT.

A few counts support this clonotype. The genes are TRBV6-5 and TRBJ1-2; D not certain. The CDR3 consists of 16 residues. Trimming removed 2 bases at V and 8 bases at J, with 21 bases between. Germline CDR1 and CDR2: MNHEY and SVGAGI. The DNA for the CDR3 is TGTGCCAGCAGTTACCGAAACTTTAGGACGCTTAACGGCTACACCTTC. It codes for CASSYRNFRTLNGYTF.

The table lists this clonotype with many counts. The V and J genes are TRBV7-9 and TRBJ2-7; D unresolved. Trimming cost V 0 bases and J 5 bases, with 14 bases left between them. The CDR3 extends over 15 amino acids. CDR1 SEHNR and CDR2 FQNEAQ come from the germline V gene (reference sequence). The CDR3 DNA is TGTGCCAGCAGCTTAGCGAGGCACAGCCGGGACGAGCAGTACTTC. This encodes CASSLARHSRDEQYF.

This clonotype came up many times. The J gene is TRBJ1-2, the V gene TRBV7-6, with TRBD1 matching over 10 bases. This CDR3 is 14 amino acids long. With 0 bases clipped from V and 8 bases from J, the junction kept 3 bases outside the gene matches. Per germline, CDR1 SGHVS and CDR2 FNYEAQ. CDR3 coding DNA: TGTGCCAGCAGCTTAGCAGGGACAGGGGACGGCTACACCTTC. This gives the protein CASSLAGTGDGYTF.

A few counts support this clonotype. CDR3 nucleotides: TGCGCCAGCACCCCTGGTCCTCTAGCGGGGGGCACTAGCACAGATACGCAGTATTTT. Translating it yields CASTPGPLAGGTSTDTQYF. The J gene is TRBJ2-3, the V gene TRBV4-1, with 11 nucleotides matching TRBD2. The V segment lost 7 bases and the J segment 0 bases; nucleotides outside the gene matches: 15. Germline assignment: CDR1 MGHRA and CDR2 YSYEKL. This CDR3 comprises 19 residues.

V gene TRBV6-1 combines with J gene TRBJ2-1; D is unclear. Germline V gene data show CDR1 as MNHNS and CDR2 as SASEGT. The CDR3 totals 12 residues. Trimming removed 7 bases at V and 5 bases at J, with 9 bases between. The CDR3 nucleotides read TGTGCCAGCAACTACCCGGACAATGAGCAGTTCTTC. This encodes CASNYPDNEQFF.

This clonotype was seen only a few times. The J gene is TRBJ1-5, the V gene TRBV6-8, with 7 bases matching TRBD1. This CDR3 has 13 amino acids. The J segment lost 4 bases and the V segment lost 7 bases, leaving 4 bases of the junction unmatched. The germline V gene has CDR1 MNHGY and CDR2 SAAAGT. CDR3 in DNA: TGTGCCAGCACCACAGGGGCAAATCAGCCCCAGCATTTT. Its translation: CASTTGANQPQHF.

The rearrangement joins TRBV7-9 to TRBJ2-1; TRBD2 matches 8 bases. This CDR3 has 15 amino acids. The junction had 10 bases not matched to a gene; V was cut back by 6 bases and J by 6 bases. Germline V lookup: CDR1 SEHNR, CDR2 FQNEAQ (reference sequence). The CDR3, as DNA: TGTGCCAGCAGGGGGACTAGTATGATGGGCAATGAGCAGTTCTTC. Its translation is CASRGTSMMGNEQFF. The full variable domain, with the rest looked up from reference TRBV7-9 and TRBJ2-1, is DTGVSQNPRHKITKRGQNVTFRCDPISEHNRLYWYRQTLGQGPEFLTYFQNEAQLEKSRLLSDRFSAERPKGSFSTLEIQRTEQGDSAMYLCASRGTSMMGNEQFFGPGTRLTVL.

This chain joins TRBV12-3 or TRBV12-4 and TRBJ2-1; 13 nucleotides agree with TRBD2. The CDR3 length is 14 residues. V was clipped by 5 bases and J by 8 bases; unmatched bases: 3. The DNA for the CDR3 is TGTGCCAGCAGTGGGACTAGCGGGGTTGATGAGCAGTTCTTC. Residues: CASSGTSGVDEQFF.